These T cell receptor beta chains were read from a single sample in a study of Graves' ophthalmopathy and Graves' hyperthyroidism. TCRdb independently ran MiXCR on the multiplex PCR reads; one entry per CDR3 protein. Found here are around 670,000 distinct CDR3 sequences, 40% of them singletons; the top ten hold around 40%. Sequenced input: peripheral blood. The receptors come from an adult man with Graves' ophthalmopathy. CDR3s include the opening cysteine and the closing phenylalanine or tryptophan. A D gene is named only where the DNA matches it firmly. Some rows mark clone size as missing; the rest say once, few, many or name a class of expanded clone.

clone_size cdr3_length j_call d_call v_call cdr3_aa cdr3_nt
. 15 TRBJ2-3 TRBD2 TRBV20-1 CSAGLAGGSTDTQYF TGCAGTGCAGGACTAGCGGGGGGAAGCACAGATACGCAGTATTTT
many 11 TRBJ1-1 . TRBV2 CASSRATEAFF TGTGCCAGCAGCAGGGCCACTGAAGCTTTCTTT
. 17 TRBJ1-5 . TRBV19 CASSPQKLGLSNQPQHF TGTGCCAGTAGTCCCCAAAAACTGGGACTAAGCAATCAGCCCCAGCATTTT
. 15 TRBJ2-2 . TRBV2 CASSEPPGNTGELFF TGTGCCAGCAGCGAACCGCCGGGTAACACCGGGGAGCTGTTTTTT
. 13 TRBJ2-5 TRBD2 TRBV19 CASSMASGTIEYF TGTGCCAGTAGTATGGCCTCCGGGACTATCGAGTACTTC
many 14 TRBJ1-1 . TRBV19 CASSLTALNTEAFF TGTGCCAGTAGCCTGACAGCACTGAACACTGAAGCTTTCTTT
. 18 TRBJ1-6 . TRBV11-2 CASSQERGSRAYNSPLHF TGTGCCAGCAGCCAAGAAAGGGGGTCGAGAGCCTATAATTCACCCCTCCACTTT
. 16 TRBJ2-5 TRBD1 TRBV20-1 CSASTFGTGGRETQYF TGCAGTGCCTCCACTTTCGGGACAGGGGGTAGGGAGACCCAGTACTTC
. 12 TRBJ1-2 TRBD1 TRBV15 CATSRLRQGGTF TGTGCCACCAGCAGACTTCGACAGGGCGGCACCTTC
once 14 TRBJ2-5 . TRBV6-1 CASSLWQGEEAQYF TGTGCCAGCAGTTTGTGGCAGGGTGAAGAGGCCCAGTACTTC